This T cell receptor beta chain is from a study of identifying expanded T cells in peripheral blood. Study observations and caveats: Clone count variance between roughly 2-week samples rose with total template count. Over about two and four weeks, about 15 and 19 clones changed, versus 1.2 between replicates.

Here immunoSEQ multiplex PCR was the method, and the copy in TCRdb shows in-frame clones only, minus some. The table records approximately 63,000 clones, about 87% of them present only once. Collection occurred without any documented infections or immune events in donors. The CDR3 length is 15 residues. Looked up from germline, CDR1 is SGHTA and CDR2 is FQGNSA. V lost 3 bases to trimming and J lost 4 bases, with 12 bases between them. On this clone: Its antigen is as yet unknown.

The rearrangement uses TRBV7-2 and TRBJ2-2; D tentatively fits TRBD1 or TRBD2 (6 bases each). The TCR was taken from a person aged 18-69 years in good health. Material for sequencing was blood. The CDR3 loop reads CASSFDRGRTGELFF. In DNA form, the CDR3 reads TGTGCCAGCAGCTTTGATCGGGGGCGCACCGGGGAGCTGTTTTTT.